A selection of T cell receptor beta chains follows, all from one sample in a study of PD-1 blockade in classical Hodgkin lymphoma. The repertoire was sequenced with immunoSEQ multiplex PCR; TCRdb's copy has only in-frame clones and lacks some. This table has about 35,000 clones, about 89% appearing once. The sequencing sample was made of CD4+ T cells from blood. The source of these receptors is a human donor with classical Hodgkin lymphoma. The CDR3 runs from the conserved cysteine through the conserved F or W. Each record gives: J gene, clone size, D gene, V gene, CDR3 DNA, CDR3 protein. The D gene is left open where the match is weak. The size of a clone is reported for some rows only, either as once, few or many, or as a class for expanded clones.

TRBJ2-7	NA	NA	TRBV5-1	TGCGCCAGCAGCCCGCAGGGGTCAAGCTACGAGCAGTACTTC	CASSPQGSSYEQYF
TRBJ2-5	NA	NA	TRBV6-1	TGTGCCAGCAGTGAAGGATGGAACCGTGAGACCCAGTACTTC	CASSEGWNRETQYF
TRBJ1-2	NA	NA	TRBV4-3	TGCGCCAGCAGCCAAGATGTAGGGCGCTATGGCTACACCTTC	CASSQDVGRYGYTF
TRBJ2-7	NA	NA	TRBV7-2	TGTGCCAGCAGTGGGACCTCCTACGAGCAGTACTTC	CASSGTSYEQYF
TRBJ1-1	NA	NA	TRBV6-1	TGTGCCAGCTACGGGGGTATTTACACTGAAGCTTTCTTT	CASYGGIYTEAFF
TRBJ2-6	NA	NA	TRBV27	TGTGCCAGCAGTCCTTCTTCTGTAGGGGGAACCTCTGGGGCCAACGTCCTGACTTTC	CASSPSSVGGTSGANVLTF
TRBJ1-2	once	NA	TRBV18	TGTGCCAGCTCACCAGGTGTAATCTATGGCTACACCTTC	CASSPGVIYGYTF
TRBJ1-2	few	NA	TRBV5-1	TGCGCCAGCAGCTTGAGCCAGGGCGATGGCTACACCTTC	CASSLSQGDGYTF
TRBJ2-2	NA	NA	TRBV7-2	TGTGCCAGCAGCTCCGGGACACTAAACACCGGGGAGCTGTTTTTT	CASSSGTLNTGELFF
TRBJ2-3	NA	NA	TRBV7-7	TGTGCCAGCAGCTTAGGTGGCTTGCGCACAGATACGCAGTATTTT	CASSLGGLRTDTQYF
TRBJ2-5	NA	NA	TRBV20-1	TGCAGTGCCGGTCGAGAGACCCAGTACTTC	CSAGRETQYF
TRBJ2-2	NA	NA	TRBV5-6	TGTGCCAGCAGATCAGGGCCGGGCACCGGGGAGCTGTTTTTT	CASRSGPGTGELFF
TRBJ1-1	NA	NA	TRBV6-5	TGTGCCAGCAGTTACTCGAGGGGGACAGAAGCTTTCTTT	CASSYSRGTEAFF
TRBJ1-4	NA	NA	TRBV28	TGTGCCAGCAGTTTACAGGGCCCTTACGAAAAACTGTTTTTT	CASSLQGPYEKLFF
TRBJ1-4	NA	NA	TRBV2	TGTGCCAGCCGAGGCGAGGGGGAAAAACTGTTTTTT	CASRGEGEKLFF
TRBJ2-3	NA	TRBD2	TRBV10-1	TGCGCCAGCAGTGGTCTAGCGGGAGGGTTGGATACGCAGTATTTT	CASSGLAGGLDTQYF
TRBJ1-5	few	TRBD1	TRBV2	TGTGCCAGCAGTGAAAACAACAGGGGGACGGGCAATCAGCCCCAGCATTTT	CASSENNRGTGNQPQHF
TRBJ1-1	NA	NA	TRBV13	TGTGCCAGCAGCCCCATGCTAGGGATGATAGCTGAAGCTTTCTTT	CASSPMLGMIAEAFF
TRBJ2-7	NA	NA	TRBV6-5	TGTGCCAGCAGTTACTCAGGGCCCCCTTCCTACGAGCAGTACTTC	CASSYSGPPSYEQYF
TRBJ1-2	NA	NA	TRBV19	TGTGCCAGTAGTATAGATCTAAGCACGGGAGCTAACTATGGCTACACCTTC	CASSIDLSTGANYGYTF
TRBJ2-1	once	TRBD2	TRBV7-2	TGTGCCAGCAGCTCCGGACTAGCGGGAGATTCCTACAATGAGCAGTTCTTC	CASSSGLAGDSYNEQFF
TRBJ2-7	NA	NA	TRBV10-3	TGTGCCATCAGAGGGGCAGCCTACGAGCAGTACTTC	CAIRGAAYEQYF
TRBJ2-5	NA	NA	TRBV6-1	TGTGCCAGCAGTCAATTCAGTCAAGAGACCCAGTACTTC	CASSQFSQETQYF
TRBJ1-2	NA	NA	TRBV10-3	TGTGCCATCAGTGAGTCTTCGGGTCGGAGTCCTTATGGCTACACCTTC	CAISESSGRSPYGYTF
TRBJ2-5	NA	NA	TRBV27	TGTGCCAGCAGTCTAAAGACTGGTGGACGGAGTCCCCAGTACTTC	CASSLKTGGRSPQYF
TRBJ2-1	NA	NA	TRBV19	TGTGCCAGTAGTATCGGAGGTTTAAATGAGCAGTTCTTC	CASSIGGLNEQFF
TRBJ1-2	few	NA	TRBV28	TGTGCCAGCAGTTCTCACAGGGAGAGGGACTATGGCTACACCTTC	CASSSHRERDYGYTF
TRBJ2-7	once	TRBD2	TRBV7-2	TGTGCCAGCAGCTTAGCGAGCCTAGCGGATTACGAGCAGTACTTC	CASSLASLADYEQYF
TRBJ2-1	NA	NA	TRBV7-6	TGTGCCAGCAGCTTACAACCCTGGAAGCAGTTCTTC	CASSLQPWKQFF
TRBJ2-7	NA	TRBD1	TRBV5-1	TGCGCCAGCAGCTCACTGACAGGGGGCTCCTACGAGCAGTACTTC	CASSSLTGGSYEQYF
TRBJ2-1	NA	TRBD2	TRBV7-7	TGTGCCAGCAGCTTTTCGGGGACTAGTGGTGAGCAGTTCTTC	CASSFSGTSGEQFF
TRBJ2-3	NA	NA	TRBV18	TGTGCCAGCTCACTCACAGGGGGGGCGCCCACAGATACGCAGTATTTT	CASSLTGGAPTDTQYF
TRBJ2-1	NA	TRBD2	TRBV7-8	TGTGCCAGCAGCTTAGGGGGAGCGGGGAACTACAATGAGCAGTTCTTC	CASSLGGAGNYNEQFF
TRBJ2-3	NA	NA	TRBV10-2	TGCGCCAGCAGTGAAGGGGGACACCTGGGGACAGATACGCAGTATTTT	CASSEGGHLGTDTQYF
TRBJ2-3	NA	NA	TRBV5-1	TGCGCCAGCACCGAGGACGGGTCTAGCACAGATACGCAGTATTTT	CASTEDGSSTDTQYF
TRBJ2-5	NA	NA	TRBV28	TGTGCCAGCAGTTTAACTTTCGGCGGACCTGACCAAGAGACCCAGTACTTC	CASSLTFGGPDQETQYF
TRBJ2-7	NA	NA	TRBV7-2	TGTGCCAGCAGCTCCAACTCCTACGAGCAGTACTTC	CASSSNSYEQYF
TRBJ2-6	NA	NA	TRBV7-9	TGTGCCAGCAGCTCACCCAGACCTGGGGCCAACGTCCTGACTTTC	CASSSPRPGANVLTF
TRBJ1-4	NA	NA	TRBV6-6	TGTGCCAGCAGTTGGCCTGCCGAGACTAATGAAAAACTGTTTTTT	CASSWPAETNEKLFF
TRBJ2-5	NA	TRBD2	TRBV28	TGTGCCAGCAGTTTGGCGGGAGCGGAGACCCAGTACTTC	CASSLAGAETQYF
TRBJ2-7	NA	TRBD1	TRBV9	TGTGCCAGCAGCCGGAACCAGGGGGCGGCCTACGAGCAGTACTTC	CASSRNQGAAYEQYF
TRBJ1-6	few	NA	TRBV6-5	TGTGCCAGCAGCCGGGGTTGGGGGGGGTATTCACCCCTCCACTTT	CASSRGWGGYSPLHF
TRBJ2-7	NA	TRBD1	TRBV5-5	TGTGCCAGCAGCTACAGACAGGGTAGTTCCCTTTCCTACGAGCAGTACTTC	CASSYRQGSSLSYEQYF
TRBJ1-6	NA	NA	TRBV6-5	TGTGCCAGCAGTTACGTGGCAGACAATTCACCCCTCCACTTT	CASSYVADNSPLHF
TRBJ1-1	once	NA	TRBV7-8	TGTGCCAGCAGCTTATTCGACGGTGGGTCCACTGAAGCTTTCTTT	CASSLFDGGSTEAFF
TRBJ1-3	NA	NA	TRBV13	TGTGCCAGCAGCTTAATCGAGACAGCCCCTGGAGGAAACACCATATATTTT	CASSLIETAPGGNTIYF
TRBJ2-1	NA	TRBD1	TRBV5-1	TGCGCCAGCAGCCCCGGACAGGGGGCTTGGAATGAGCAGTTCTTC	CASSPGQGAWNEQFF
TRBJ1-1	few	NA	TRBV18	TGTGCCAGCTCACCACCGTCCCGGGGTTTGAACACTGAAGCTTTCTTT	CASSPPSRGLNTEAFF
TRBJ2-7	NA	NA	TRBV7-2	TGTGCCAGCAGCTTGTGGGGGAAGGGCGAGCAGTACTTC	CASSLWGKGEQYF
TRBJ2-5	NA	TRBD2	TRBV5-1	TGCGCCAGCAGCTTTGAAAGGACTAGTTGGGAGACCCAGTACTTC	CASSFERTSWETQYF